A selection of T cell receptor beta chains follows, all from one sample in a study of blood T cell repertoires in COVID-19. TCRdb keeps only in-frame clones here, not all; method: immunoSEQ multiplex PCR. The sample yields some 160,000 clones, about 87% seen once. Sequenced sample: peripheral blood. These receptors were obtained from a woman aged 70-85 years with COVID-19, enrolled during active disease. The CDR3 runs from the conserved cysteine through the conserved F or W. The order of the fields is V gene, D gene, J gene, clone size, CDR3 DNA, CDR3 protein. The D gene is left open where the match is weak. Some rows mark clone size as missing; the rest say once, few, many or name a class of expanded clone.

TRBV10-3	TRBD1	TRBJ1-2	-	TGTGCCATCAGTGAAGACAGGGAGGTTTATGGCTACACCTTC	CAISEDREVYGYTF
TRBV5-1	-	TRBJ2-1	-	TGCGCCAGCAGCCTAAGACAGGACGGCCGGGAGCAGTTCTTC	CASSLRQDGREQFF
TRBV20-1	-	TRBJ1-6	once	TGCAGTGCTAGTGATGTGGCAGGACAGTTTTCGGGATCTAACTTT	CSASDVAGQFSGSNF
TRBV27	-	TRBJ1-5	few	TGTGCCAGCACCTCCGGCAATCAGCCCCAGCATTTT	CASTSGNQPQHF
TRBV23-1	TRBD2	TRBJ2-3	once	TGCGCCAGCAGTCCGGGACTAGCCCTGCAGTATTTT	CASSPGLALQYF
TRBV7-3	-	TRBJ2-3	-	TGTGCCAGCAGCTTACAGGTATCTCGGGATACAGATACGCAGTATTTT	CASSLQVSRDTDTQYF
TRBV9	-	TRBJ2-2	-	TGTGCCAGCAGCGTAGAAACAGGGTATGGCACCGGGGAGCTGTTTTTT	CASSVETGYGTGELFF
TRBV27	-	TRBJ1-1	few	TGTGCCAGCAGTCCAGGACAGAGCCTGAACACTGAAGCTTTCTTT	CASSPGQSLNTEAFF
TRBV30	-	TRBJ1-4	-	TGTGCCTGGGACAAGGAGGATAAGCTGTTTTTT	CAWDKEDKLFF
TRBV28	TRBD1	TRBJ2-7	-	TGTGCCAGCCTTGGTCGACGTAAGGACAGGGGGCAGAGGGAGCAGTACTTC	CASLGRRKDRGQREQYF
TRBV28	-	TRBJ1-2	-	TGTGCCAGCACGGTACAGTCGAACTATGGCTACACCTTC	CASTVQSNYGYTF
TRBV29-1	-	TRBJ1-1	-	TGCAGCACAGGTGAAGGGAACACTGAAGCTTTCTTT	CSTGEGNTEAFF
TRBV25-1	-	TRBJ1-6	few	TGTGCCAGCAGCACTAGGTACTCCTATAATTCACCCCTCCACTTT	CASSTRYSYNSPLHF
TRBV28	-	TRBJ1-5	-	TGTGCCAGCAGTTTATTAAATAATCAGCCCCAGCATTTT	CASSLLNNQPQHF
TRBV5-1	-	TRBJ2-5	-	TGCGCCAGCAGCTTGGGCCCTTCCTCAGGGGAATTTGGGGACCAGTACTTC	CASSLGPSSGEFGDQYF
TRBV15	-	TRBJ2-2	-	TGTGCCACCAGCAGAGATATTGCGGGGGCCACCGGGGAGCTGTTTTTT	CATSRDIAGATGELFF
TRBV3-1/TRBV3-2	-	TRBJ1-4	-	TGTGCCAGCAGCCAGACCGGGACTGAGAATGAAAAACTGTTTTTT	CASSQTGTENEKLFF
TRBV28	TRBD1	TRBJ1-1	-	TGTGCCGGGAAACAGGGGTTGAACACTGAAGCTTTCTTT	CAGKQGLNTEAFF
TRBV19	-	TRBJ1-2	few	TGTGCCAGTAGTATACAGGGAAGCCCCTATGGCTACACCTTC	CASSIQGSPYGYTF
TRBV18	-	TRBJ2-3	-	TGTGCCAGCTCACCCTGGACAAGGGATTATGTATCAGATACGCAGTATTTT	CASSPWTRDYVSDTQYF
TRBV11-2	-	TRBJ1-4	-	TGTGCCAGCAGCTTAGGGCAGGGGCAAAAACTGTTTTTT	CASSLGQGQKLFF
TRBV20-1	TRBD1	TRBJ1-2	-	TGCAGTGCTAGTATTTCCGGGACAGTCATGGGAGGCGGCTACACCTTC	CSASISGTVMGGGYTF
TRBV2	-	TRBJ1-2	-	TGTGCCAGCGTGTTCCTCTCTCAGGATGGCTACACCTTC	CASVFLSQDGYTF
TRBV5-1	-	TRBJ1-6	-	TGCGCCAGCAGCTTTAGCTCAGATCTCGGTTCACCCCTCCACTTT	CASSFSSDLGSPLHF
TRBV28	-	TRBJ1-1	-	TGTGCCAGCAGGTCCCCGACACAGACCGGAGAAGCTTTCTTT	CASRSPTQTGEAFF
TRBV3-1/TRBV3-2	-	TRBJ1-5	once	TGTGCCAGCAGCCACAGGGATAGCAATCAGCCCCAGCATTTT	CASSHRDSNQPQHF
TRBV4-2	-	TRBJ1-4	-	TGTGCCAGCAGCCAAGGGGCGGGGGATGAAAAACTGTTTTTT	CASSQGAGDEKLFF
TRBV6-4	TRBD2	TRBJ2-1	few	TGTGCCAGCAGTATGGATAGCGGGGGTTACAATGAGCAGTTCTTC	CASSMDSGGYNEQFF
TRBV10-3	TRBD1	TRBJ1-2	-	TGTGCCATCAGTGCCAACAGGGGGCTAGACTATGGCTACACCTTC	CAISANRGLDYGYTF
TRBV2	TRBD1	TRBJ1-5	-	TGTGCCAGCAGAAGGGACAGCTCGAATAGCAATCAGCCCCAGCATTTT	CASRRDSSNSNQPQHF
TRBV20-1	-	TRBJ1-6	once	TGCAGTGCTAGTATAATAGAGGTTGCAGGGGATCTTCGGAGCTCCTATAATTCACCCCTCCACTTT	CSASIIEVAGDLRSSYNSPLHF
TRBV28	-	TRBJ1-1	-	TGTGCCAGCAGCTACGGTACCACTGAAGCTTTCTTT	CASSYGTTEAFF
TRBV6-5	TRBD1	TRBJ2-2	-	TGTGCCAGCAGGACCCCGGGACAGGCCACCGGGGAGCTGTTTTTT	CASRTPGQATGELFF
TRBV28	-	TRBJ1-5	-	TGTGCCAGCAGCCTTCGACAGGTCCCTCAGCCCCAGCATTTT	CASSLRQVPQPQHF
TRBV7-6	TRBD1	TRBJ1-1	-	TGTGCCAGCAGCTCGGGGACAGCGAACACTGAAGCTTTCTTT	CASSSGTANTEAFF
TRBV10-3	-	TRBJ2-7	-	TGTGCCATCAGAGGGGGGGGTAACTCCTACGAGCAGTACTTC	CAIRGGGNSYEQYF
TRBV7-8	TRBD2	TRBJ2-7	-	TGTGCCAGCAGCCCGAGCGGGGGGGCAACCTACGAGCAGTACTTC	CASSPSGGATYEQYF
TRBV30	-	TRBJ1-1	few	TGTGCCTGGAGTGTGGGAGTGGGGTACGTCTCTGAAGCTTTCTTT	CAWSVGVGYVSEAFF
TRBV29-1	TRBD1	TRBJ2-3	-	TGCAGCGGGACAGGTCCCGTTTCAGATACGCAGTATTTT	CSGTGPVSDTQYF
TRBV4-1	-	TRBJ1-4	-	TGCGCCAGCAGCCAAGCCCCAGTAGCAGTGGCTAATGAAAAACTGTTTTTT	CASSQAPVAVANEKLFF
TRBV5-4	-	TRBJ2-1	-	TGTGCCAGCAGCGGTTTGAGTGATGAGCAGTTCTTC	CASSGLSDEQFF
TRBV9	-	TRBJ1-3	-	TGTGCCAGCAGCGCGGACAGCTCTGGAAACACCATATATTTT	CASSADSSGNTIYF
TRBV5-1	TRBD2	TRBJ2-3	-	TGCGCCAGCAGCTTGACTAGCGGGGGGGGCACAGATACGCAGTATTTT	CASSLTSGGGTDTQYF
TRBV30	-	TRBJ1-1	few	TGTGCCTGGAGTAAGACTGTGAACACTGAAGCTTTCTTT	CAWSKTVNTEAFF
TRBV3-1/TRBV3-2	-	TRBJ2-3	-	TGTGCCAGCAGCCAAGATCCCCCTACATTGGGAGGCACAGATACGCAGTATTTT	CASSQDPPTLGGTDTQYF
TRBV11-1	TRBD2	TRBJ2-7	-	TGTGCCAGCACAAGTCAGCGGGGCGAGAGAGAGCAGTACTTC	CASTSQRGEREQYF
TRBV29-1	TRBD1	TRBJ1-2	few	TGCAGCGTCACCGGGACAGGGACAGCGGACTATGGCTACACCTTC	CSVTGTGTADYGYTF
TRBV7-3	TRBD1	TRBJ2-1	-	TGTGCCAGCAGCCGACAGGGTATCTCCTACAATGAGCAGTTCTTC	CASSRQGISYNEQFF
TRBV5-1	-	TRBJ2-3	-	TGCGCCAGCAGCCTGCGACAAGGGAGTGCAGATACGCAGTATTTT	CASSLRQGSADTQYF
TRBV11-2	-	TRBJ2-5	-	TGTGCCAGCAGCTCCCCCCCGCGGATAGAGACCCAGTACTTC	CASSSPPRIETQYF
TRBV7-9	TRBD2	TRBJ2-5	once	TGTGCCAGCAGCACCAGGGGGACCGTAGCGGGGGTAGAGACCCAGTACTTC	CASSTRGTVAGVETQYF
TRBV11-2	-	TRBJ2-3	once	TGTGCCAGCAGCGCCCAGGGTCACACAGATACGCAGTATTTT	CASSAQGHTDTQYF
TRBV9	TRBD1	TRBJ1-6	-	TGTGCCAGCAGCAGACTCGACAGGGCGTATAATTCACCCCTCCACTTT	CASSRLDRAYNSPLHF